One and the same sample provided the 29 T cell receptor beta chains below, sequenced in a study of beta chain features in type 1 diabetes. Study outcomes and limitations: Patients with Type 1 diabetes showed moderately but significantly shorter TCRB CDR3s in all four CD4+ subsets.

Sequencing targeted expressed TCRB transcripts, as all isolated RNA had been reverse transcribed. Sequenced by immunoSEQ multiplex PCR; TCRdb stores in-frame clones only, minus some. Here the sample spans hundreds of thousands of clones, about 14% being singletons. What these receptors recognize is not known. The sequenced sample consisted of naive CD4+ T cells from blood. All receptors derive from a man in his late teens or twenties with type 1 diabetes.

J is TRBJ1-5 and V is TRBV30, with D hard to call. Germline V lookup: CDR1 GTSNPN, CDR2 SVGIG (reference sequence). The CDR3 sequence is 13 residues long. The V end was cut by 4 bases, the J end by 2 bases, with 9 bases between. As DNA, the CDR3 is TGTGCCTGGAACCGGGAGGGCAATCAGCCCCAGCATTTT. Amino acid sequence: CAWNREGNQPQHF.

CDR3 sequence (DNA): TGCGCCAGCAGCCAGGCCACTAGCGGGAGGGCCGGGGACGAGCAGTACTTC. Encoded protein: CASSQATSGRAGDEQYF. V gene TRBV4-1 combines with J gene TRBJ2-7, with TRBD2 matching 13 bases. The V and J ends lost 3 bases and 5 bases, in that order; junction bases with no gene match: 10. The V gene's germline CDR1 is MGHRA and CDR2 YSYEKL. This CDR3 has 17 amino acids.

This clone was observed a handful of times. This chain links TRBV29-1 with TRBJ2-7; D is uncertain. The CDR3 is 11 amino acids. Germline values: CDR1 SQVTM, CDR2 ANQGSEA. V was cut by 0 bases and J by 3 bases, with 3 bases left in between. As DNA, the CDR3 is TGCAGCGTTGAAGATCTCTACGAGCAGTACTTC. Its protein is CSVEDLYEQYF.

This clone was seen only a few times. Relative to the germline gene, one junction end is altered; a read error may explain this. The genes are TRBV7-7 and TRBJ2-1; no definite D call. There are 12 residues in the CDR3. Germline CDR1 SSHAT, CDR2 FNYEAQ (reference sequence). The CDR3 coding sequence is TGTGCTAGCAGTCCGGGCCCCGGTGAGCAGTTCTTC. Amino acid sequence: CASSPGPGEQFF.

The J gene is TRBJ2-2, the V gene TRBV4-3, with D hard to call. Trimming left V 0 bases short and J 3 bases short, with 17 bases between. Germline CDR1 LGHNA, CDR2 YSLEER. The CDR3 covers 18 residues. The CDR3 loop is CASSQDKLIRDDTGELFF. CDR3 nucleotides: TGCGCCAGCAGCCAAGATAAGTTGATACGCGATGACACCGGGGAGCTGTTTTTT.

This clone showed up just a few times. This chain connects TRBV7-2 to TRBJ2-3; a possible D gene is TRBD2 (7 bases). The CDR3 is 15 residues long. V lost 5 bases, J lost 6 bases, and 18 bases lay in between. CDR1 and CDR2 from the germline V gene are SGHTA and FQGNSA. Here the CDR3 DNA reads TGTGCCAGCAGCCGGTCGGGCGGGGGCGTGGATACGCAGTATTTT. Amino acid sequence: CASSRSGGGVDTQYF.

This CDR3 reads CASSFAGQDYNEQFF. The CDR3 DNA follows: TGTGCCAGCAGCTTTGCGGGACAGGATTACAATGAGCAGTTCTTC. This chain connects TRBV7-2 to TRBJ2-1, with TRBD1 matching 8 bases. With 3 bases clipped from V and 4 bases from J, the junction kept 5 bases outside the gene matches. The CDR3 sequence is 15 residues long. Germline V lookup: CDR1 SGHTA, CDR2 FQGNSA. The variable domain in full, completed from reference TRBV7-2 and TRBJ2-1, reads GAGVSQSPSNKVTEKGKDVELRCDPISGHTALYWYRQSLGQGLEFLIYFQGNSAPDKSGLPSDRFSAERTGGSVSTLTIQRTQQEDSAVYLCASSFAGQDYNEQFFGPGTRLTVL.

This clone showed up just a few times. V usage is TRBV5-1 and J usage is TRBJ1-4; 9 positions match TRBD1. The CDR3 sequence is 15 residues long. The trim removed 0 bases at V and 5 bases at J, leaving 2 bases unmatched. Germline assignment: CDR1 SGHRS and CDR2 YFSETQ. CDR3 sequence (DNA): TGCGCCAGCAGCTTGGATGGACAGGGGAATGAAAAACTGTTTTTT. Translated: CASSLDGQGNEKLFF.

The table lists this clone with a few counts. The junction departs from germline at one end; a sequencing error may be responsible. This chain connects TRBV5-1 to TRBJ2-5; the D gene is possibly TRBD2 (5 bases). This CDR3 has 19 amino acids. Germline V gene lookup returns CDR1 SGHRS and CDR2 YFSETQ. The CDR3 DNA reads as TGCGCCAGCAGTTTGGGGATCCCGGGGAGCTCGACGGTCCAAGAGACCCAGTACTTC. Translating gives CASSLGIPGSSTVQETQYF.

A few counts support this clone. The chain recombines TRBV11-2 with TRBJ1-1; D might be TRBD1 (5 bases). Deletions cut 6 bases from V and 1 base from J, with 12 bases between. The CDR3 runs 14 residues. Germline assignment: CDR1 SGHAT and CDR2 FQNNGV. CDR3 residues: CASRLTGGNTEAFF. CDR3 nucleotides: TGTGCCAGCAGATTAACTGGGGGGAACACTGAAGCTTTCTTT.

The genes are TRBV7-2 and TRBJ1-2; D may be TRBD1 (6 bases). Germline V gene sequence: CDR1 SGHTA, CDR2 FQGNSA. V lost 5 bases to trimming and J lost 0 bases, with 19 bases between them. CDR3 size: 17 residues. The CDR3 protein is CASSTKTGDPANYGYTF. The CDR3 DNA sequence: TGTGCCAGCAGCACAAAGACAGGAGACCCCGCTAACTATGGCTACACCTTC.

The chain is built from TRBV6-7 and TRBJ2-5; TRBD1 might be the D (6 bases). TRBV6-7 is flagged as an ORF with uncertain function. V lost 4 bases to trimming and J lost 6 bases, with 15 bases between them. CDR3 length equals 14 residues. The CDR3 DNA sequence: TGTGCCAGCAGTTTCGGACAGACTGGGAAGACCCAGTACTTC. Amino acids: CASSFGQTGKTQYF.

The table lists this clone with a few counts. The rearrangement links TRBV30 to TRBJ1-4; D not certain. Trimming stripped 0 bases from V and 7 bases from J, with 12 bases between. There are 14 residues in the CDR3. Germline CDR1 reads GTSNPN; CDR2 reads SVGIG (reference sequence). DNA of the CDR3: TGTGCCTGGAGTGTGGGATTAACCGCTGAAAAACTGTTTTTT. This translates into CAWSVGLTAEKLFF.

This clone turned up a few times. The V gene is TRBV2, the J gene TRBJ2-1; the D is unclear. V lost 3 bases and J lost 10, with 7 bases in between. In germline, CDR1 is SNHLY, CDR2 FYNNEI. The CDR3 consists of 11 residues. The CDR3 here is CASSDKTEQFF. CDR3 DNA sequence: TGTGCCAGCAGTGATAAGACGGAGCAGTTCTTC. Full variable domain (rest looked up from reference TRBV2 and TRBJ2-1): EPEVTQTPSHQVTQMGQEVILRCVPISNHLYFYWYRQILGQKVEFLVSFYNNEISEKSEIFDDQFSVERPDGSNFTLKIRSTKLEDSAMYFCASSDKTEQFFGPGTRLTVL.

This clone was seen a handful of times. The chain has TRBV9 and TRBJ2-3, with D maybe TRBD2 (6 bases). Trimming removed 3 bases from V and 1 base from J, with 15 bases in between. CDR1 is SGDLS, CDR2 YYNGEE, per germline. The CDR3 runs 16 residues. This CDR3 is CASSAGGSVGTDTQYF. The DNA for the CDR3 is TGTGCCAGCAGCGCAGGAGGGAGCGTCGGCACAGATACGCAGTATTTT.

The chain recombines TRBV6-5 with TRBJ1-1, with TRBD1 as a possible D gene (6 bases). Germline V gives CDR1 MNHEY, CDR2 SVGAGI. The V end was cut by 0 bases, the J end by 4 bases, with 15 bases between. This CDR3 has 16 amino acids. In nucleotides, the CDR3 is TGTGCCAGCAGTTACTCCAGCGGGGGGGCGCGCACTGAAGCTTTCTTT. Protein sequence: CASSYSSGGARTEAFF.

The rearrangement links TRBV29-1 to TRBJ2-5; either TRBD1 or TRBD2 may supply D (5 bases each). Between the trimmed V and J ends, which lost 6 bases and 0 bases, there was a span of 11 bases. The CDR3 is 13 residues long. Germline values: CDR1 SQVTM, CDR2 ANQGSEA. As DNA, the CDR3 is TGCAGCGTCACCGGGACCGACCAAGAGACCCAGTACTTC. Residues: CSVTGTDQETQYF.

This clone was observed a few times. The DNA of the CDR3 is TGTGCCTGGAGTGTAAACGGGGGTACCTACGAGCAGTACTTC. This translates into CAWSVNGGTYEQYF. J is TRBJ2-7 and V is TRBV30, with TRBD2 as a possible D gene (6 bases). The CDR3 covers 14 residues. Germline CDR1 and CDR2: GTSNPN and SVGIG (reference sequence). V was pared by 0 bases and J by 2 bases, with 11 bases between.

The genes are TRBV9 and TRBJ2-5, with D unresolved. This CDR3 region has 13 residues. From germline, CDR1 is SGDLS and CDR2 YYNGEE. Between the trimmed V and J ends, which lost 3 bases and 4 bases, there was a span of 10 bases. CDR3 sequence reads: CASSAHPTETQYF. The CDR3 DNA reads TGTGCCAGCAGCGCCCACCCCACAGAGACCCAGTACTTC.

The chain joins TRBV30 to TRBJ1-5, with 7 bases aligning to TRBD1. This CDR3 comprises 12 residues. V lost 5 bases to trimming and J lost 6 bases; unmatched junction nucleotides: 4. Germline CDR1 and CDR2: GTSNPN and SVGIG (reference sequence). The CDR3 region is CAWDRDSQPQHF. In DNA form, the CDR3 reads TGTGCCTGGGACAGGGATAGTCAGCCCCAGCATTTT.

The chain combines TRBV6-1 with TRBJ2-1, with 9 bases fitting TRBD2. CDR1 is MNHNS, CDR2 SASEGT, per germline. This CDR3 comprises 16 residues. The V segment lost 1 base and the J segment 4 bases; nucleotides outside the gene matches: 5. CDR3 nucleotides: TGTGCCAGCAGTGAAGTTGGCGGGGGGGTATACAATGAGCAGTTCTTC. Its protein is CASSEVGGGVYNEQFF.

The gene calls are TRBV28 and TRBJ2-2; D uncertain. The CDR3 has 12 amino acids. CDR1 and CDR2 from the germline V gene are MDHEN and SYDVKM. V lost 7 bases, J lost 2 bases, and 5 bases lay in between. The CDR3 sequence: CASKFNTGELFF. For the CDR3, the DNA is TGTGCCAGCAAATTTAACACCGGGGAGCTGTTTTTT.

About this clone itself: Within the sample, other DNA sequences also encode this same CDR3. The J gene is TRBJ1-1, the V gene TRBV6-5, with D possibly being TRBD1 (6 bases). Trimming removed 0 bases at V and 4 bases at J, with 6 bases between. The CDR3 is 13 residues long. Germline V gives CDR1 MNHEY, CDR2 SVGAGI. The CDR3 nucleotides are TGTGCCAGCAGTTACTCCAGGGGCACTGAAGCTTTCTTT. Protein product: CASSYSRGTEAFF.

The V call is TRBV9, the J call TRBJ2-3, with a weak D call TRBD1 (5 bases). The CDR3 covers 15 residues. Germline V CDR1 and CDR2: SGDLS, YYNGEE. Trimming left V 5 bases short and J 0 bases short, with 13 bases between. The DNA of the CDR3 is TGTGCCAGCAGTCATGGGGCTTCTAGCACAGATACGCAGTATTTT. This translates into CASSHGASSTDTQYF. The whole variable domain, filled in from reference TRBV9 and TRBJ2-3, reads DSGVTQTPKHLITATGQRVTLRCSPRSGDLSVYWYQQSLDQGLQFLIQYYNGEERAKGNILERFSAQQFPDLHSELNLSSLELGDSALYFCASSHGASSTDTQYFGPGTRLTVL.

A few counts support this clone. The rearrangement uses TRBV30 and TRBJ2-3; no clear D. V dropped 0 bases and J dropped 3 bases, with 4 bases sitting between them. Germline CDR1 and CDR2: GTSNPN and SVGIG (reference sequence). The CDR3 is 12 amino acids. CDR3 residues: CAWSVPTDTQYF. CDR3 DNA: TGTGCCTGGAGTGTCCCGACAGATACGCAGTATTTT.

This clone has more than one count but fewer than ten. J is TRBJ2-7 and V is TRBV7-9; TRBD1 matches 9 bases. J was trimmed by 5 bases and V by 5 bases; bases with no gene match: 10. The CDR3 loop spans 15 amino acids. Germline assignment: CDR1 SEHNR and CDR2 FQNEAQ (reference sequence). The chain's CDR3 is CASSAPGQGTNEQYF. DNA for the CDR3: TGTGCCAGCAGCGCCCCGGGACAGGGTACGAACGAGCAGTACTTC.

The chain combines TRBV19 with TRBJ1-5; no definite D call. V lost 3 bases and J 2 bases, leaving 20 bases between the germline ends. The germline CDR1 and CDR2 sequences are LNHDA and SQIVND (reference sequence). CDR3 length equals 18 residues. As DNA, the CDR3 is TGTGCCAGTAGTATCGGGTCGGGTCGAGGGTTCGGCAATCAGCCCCAGCATTTT. It encodes CASSIGSGRGFGNQPQHF.

The chain uses TRBV6-6 and TRBJ2-7; D might be TRBD1 (5 bases). The CDR3 spans 12 residues. Trimming shortened V by 7 bases and J by 2 bases, and 9 bases separated the two germline ends. Germline CDR1 and CDR2: MNHNY and SVGAGI (reference sequence). The CDR3 loop is CASTDRPYEQYF. The CDR3 DNA reads as TGTGCCAGCACCGACAGACCCTACGAGCAGTACTTC.

This clone showed up just a few times. CDR3 residues: CASSVGTSRQETQYF. The CDR3 DNA reads as TGTGCCAGCAGTGTGGGGACTAGCCGGCAAGAGACCCAGTACTTC. The chain links TRBV2 to TRBJ2-5; 9 bases are a match to TRBD2. CDR3 length equals 15 residues. Germline values: CDR1 SNHLY, CDR2 FYNNEI. The V segment lost 4 bases and the J segment 2 bases; nucleotides outside the gene matches: 5. Looking up the rest from reference TRBV2 and TRBJ2-5 gives the full variable domain: EPEVTQTPSHQVTQMGQEVILRCVPISNHLYFYWYRQILGQKVEFLVSFYNNEISEKSEIFDDQFSVERPDGSNFTLKIRSTKLEDSAMYFCASSVGTSRQETQYFGPGTRLLVL.